Listed here are 20 T cell receptor beta chains from one sample, sequenced in a study of T cells in Graves' hyperthyroidism and ophthalmopathy (dated by TCRdb to the late 2010s). The method behind the library was multiplex PCR. TCRdb shows the sequencer as Illumina HiSeq 2000. TCR beta CDR3 regions were amplified from RNA transcripts. The TCR CDR3 was subjected to a first round of RT-PCR using the HTBI primer set and the Qiagen OneStep RT-PCR kit. In TCRdb, the public reads were trimmed at Q25 with fastp and aligned with MiXCR, with productive beta chains retained. Each entry merges the rows of one CDR3 protein and shows their most common DNA and genes. Across this sample there are some 320,000 distinct CDR3 sequences, with about 13% seen only once. The leading ten clones occupy about a third of the sample. Material for sequencing was blood. The receptors stem from a woman aged 40-49 years with Graves' ophthalmopathy.

Ten or more counts support this clonotype. Here the CDR3 reads CASRRGTYEQYF. The DNA for the CDR3 is TGTGCCAGCAGGAGAGGGACCTACGAGCAGTACTTC. J is TRBJ2-7 and V is TRBV2, with a tentative D call TRBD2 (5 bases). This CDR3 is 12 amino acids long. Trimming removed 6 bases from V and 2 bases from J, with 8 bases in between. The V gene's germline CDR1 is SNHLY and CDR2 FYNNEI.

This clonotype was seen ten or more times. The chain combines TRBV20-1 with TRBJ2-1; 11 bases fit TRBD2. The germline V gene has CDR1 DFQATT and CDR2 SNEGSKA (reference sequence). The CDR3 sequence is 13 residues long. Unmatched junction bases numbered 2, after V lost 3 bases and J lost 7 bases. CDR3 in amino acids: CSARTSGKNEQFF. CDR3 sequence (DNA): TGCAGTGCTAGGACTAGCGGGAAGAATGAGCAGTTCTTC.

This clonotype was recorded many times. The genes are TRBV24-1 and TRBJ2-5, with no clear D. CDR3 length: 11 amino acids. The V gene's germline CDR1 is KGHDR and CDR2 SFDVKD. V lost 6 bases, J lost 4 bases, and 5 bases lay in between. This CDR3 reads CATSFAETQYF. For the CDR3, the DNA is TGTGCCACCAGTTTCGCAGAGACCCAGTACTTC.

This clonotype was seen only a few times. The V gene is TRBV10-1, the J gene TRBJ2-5, with TRBD1 as a possible D gene (6 bases). Trimming took 7 bases from V and 6 from J, leaving 24 bases between them. Germline V lookup: CDR1 WNHNN, CDR2 SYGVQD (reference sequence). This CDR3 contains 16 residues. This CDR3 is CASKASEYRAVKTQYF. Written as DNA, the CDR3 is TGCGCCAGCAAGGCCAGCGAGTACAGGGCGGTGAAGACCCAGTACTTC.

Ten or more counts support this clonotype. The chain uses TRBV2 and TRBJ1-1, with a tentative D call TRBD1 (5 bases). Germline lookup yields CDR1 SNHLY and CDR2 FYNNEI. V was trimmed by 0 bases and J by 11 bases, leaving 16 bases between them. The CDR3 totals 14 residues. For the CDR3, the DNA is TGTGCCAGCAGTGAAGCGCGGGGCCGATTGGCGGCTTTCTTT. Residues: CASSEARGRLAAFF.

The rearrangement joins TRBV20-1 to TRBJ2-1; D gene unclear. The CDR3 spans 15 residues. The V and J ends lost 8 bases and 0 bases respectively, with 17 bases between them. CDR1 is DFQATT and CDR2 is SNEGSKA in the germline V gene (reference sequence). The DNA of the CDR3 is TGCAGTACCGAGAGCCCCCAGAGCTCCTACAATGAGCAGTTCTTC. It codes for CSTESPQSSYNEQFF.

This clonotype was picked up many times. The V call is TRBV6-6, the J call TRBJ1-1; D is possibly TRBD1 (5 bases). The CDR3 contains 15 residues. Germline V gene data show CDR1 as MNHNY and CDR2 as SVGAGI (reference sequence). V gave up 2 bases and J gave up 12 bases, with 22 bases separating them. Here the CDR3 reads CASSYTQGFWGEPFF. DNA of the CDR3: TGTGCCAGCAGTTACACCCAGGGTTTTTGGGGCGAACCTTTCTTT.

Here the CDR3 DNA reads TGCGCCAGCAGCTTGGACACCATGGGGGGCTATGGCTACACCTTC. As protein: CASSLDTMGGYGYTF. The V gene is TRBV5-1, the J gene TRBJ1-2; tentatively, D is TRBD1 (5 bases). The germline V gene has CDR1 SGHRS and CDR2 YFSETQ. With 0 bases removed from V and 4 bases from J, the gap between germline ends came to 13 bases. The CDR3 extends over 15 amino acids.

This clonotype was seen more than once but under ten times. V is TRBV6-1 and J is TRBJ2-7, with 8 nucleotides matching TRBD1. The CDR3 loop spans 16 amino acids. The junction had 13 bases not matched to a gene; V was cut back by 6 bases and J by 3 bases. Germline CDR1 is MNHNS and CDR2 is SASEGT. The chain's CDR3 is CASRPRQGRILYEQYF. Here the CDR3 DNA reads TGTGCCAGCAGGCCTAGACAGGGGAGAATCCTCTACGAGCAGTACTTC.

At least ten counts were recorded for this clonotype. The chain links TRBV6-1 to TRBJ1-2; no firm D call. The CDR3 is 13 amino acids. CDR1 MNHNS and CDR2 SASEGT come from the germline V gene. The V end was cut by 5 bases, the J end by 2 bases, with 9 bases between. DNA of the CDR3: TGTGCCAGCAGTACCGGGCTAAACTATGGCTACACCTTC. Translating gives CASSTGLNYGYTF.

This clonotype was observed a handful of times. The V and J genes are TRBV20-1 and TRBJ2-3; D is ambiguous. The V and J ends lost 3 bases and 2 bases respectively, with 6 bases between them. The germline gives CDR1 DFQATT, CDR2 SNEGSKA (reference sequence). This CDR3 is built from 12 residues. CDR3 residues: CSASFNTDTQYF. CDR3 bases: TGCAGTGCTAGCTTCAACACAGATACGCAGTATTTT.

This clonotype was observed a few times. The CDR3 is CASSLRLFYEQYF. The CDR3 DNA follows: TGTGCCAGCAGCTTAAGGCTTTTCTACGAGCAGTACTTC. This chain uses TRBV11-3 with TRBJ2-7, with D hard to call. V was trimmed by 2 bases and J by 3 bases, leaving 8 bases between them. Germline values: CDR1 SGHNT, CDR2 YENEEA. The CDR3 extends over 13 amino acids.

J is TRBJ2-3 and V is TRBV6-2 or TRBV6-3; no definite D call. CDR3 length equals 13 residues. Per the germline V gene, CDR1 is MNHEY and CDR2 is SVGEGT. Trimming removed 2 bases at V and 1 base at J, with 4 bases between. The CDR3 sequence is CASSYAGTDTQYF. The CDR3 region has the DNA TGTGCCAGCAGTTACGCTGGCACAGATACGCAGTATTTT.

As for this clonotype: This may be a read error: a much more frequent sequence differs by one nucleotide. Without the conserved terminal phenylalanine or tryptophan, this CDR3 likely stems from a read error. This chain links TRBV2 with TRBJ2-7; no definite D call. The V gene lost 4 bases and the J gene lost 2 bases, with 12 bases spanning the gap. The CDR3 contains 14 residues. Germline CDR1 is SNHLY and CDR2 is FYNNEI. CDR3 protein: CASSGSPLAYEQYS. CDR3 DNA: TGTGCCAGCAGTGGGTCCCCTTTAGCCTACGAGCAGTACTCC.

The chain links TRBV19 to TRBJ1-6; D is uncertain. Trimming shortened V by 3 bases and J by 6 bases, and 12 bases separated the two germline ends. The germline gives CDR1 LNHDA, CDR2 SQIVND (reference sequence). CDR3 length: 15 amino acids. The CDR3 is CASSIFPEVNSPLHF. CDR3 coding DNA: TGTGCCAGTAGTATCTTCCCCGAAGTTAATTCACCCCTCCACTTT.

This clonotype showed up many times. This chain links TRBV12-3 or TRBV12-4 with TRBJ1-1; possible D gene TRBD1, 5 bases. The CDR3 consists of 13 residues. The V and J ends lost 6 bases and 0 bases respectively, with 8 bases between them. CDR3 coding DNA: TGTGCCAGCAGGAAGACAGTGAACACTGAAGCTTTCTTT. It encodes CASRKTVNTEAFF.

The chain joins TRBV7-9 to TRBJ1-2; D unclear. The V gene lost 11 bases and the J gene lost 8 bases, with 9 bases spanning the gap. The CDR3 is 9 residues long. Per germline, CDR1 SEHNR and CDR2 FQNEAQ (reference sequence). CDR3 in DNA: TGTGCCGGAGGGTACGGCTACACCTTC. Protein sequence: CAGGYGYTF.

At least ten counts were recorded for this clonotype. The chain combines TRBV7-9 with TRBJ1-2; D may be TRBD1 (6 bases). The germline V gene has CDR1 SEHNR and CDR2 FQNEAQ (reference sequence). CDR3 length: 13 amino acids. V was clipped by 1 base and J by 3 bases, with 6 bases between them. CDR3 sequence (DNA): TGTGCCAGCAGCTTAGAGGGGGACTATGGCTACACCTTC. Translating gives CASSLEGDYGYTF.

This clonotype was seen ten or more times. The V and J genes are TRBV29-1 and TRBJ2-1, with a tentative D call TRBD2 (5 bases). With 1 base removed from V and 7 bases from J, the gap between germline ends came to 8 bases. The CDR3 sequence is 12 residues long. From germline, CDR1 is SQVTM and CDR2 ANQGSEA. The CDR3 here is CSVEVRENEQFF. CDR3 DNA sequence: TGCAGCGTTGAAGTAAGGGAGAATGAGCAGTTCTTC.

This clonotype was counted at least ten times. The CDR3 reads CASSLSGSSGVRDTQYF. The CDR3 bases are TGCGCCAGCAGCTTGTCGGGGAGTAGCGGGGTGCGGGATACGCAGTATTTT. The rearrangement links TRBV5-1 to TRBJ2-3; 8 bases align to TRBD2. V dropped 1 base and J dropped 6; count of bases not matched to a gene: 13. Germline V lookup: CDR1 SGHRS, CDR2 YFSETQ. The CDR3 is 17 residues long.